The T cell receptor beta chain under discussion was sequenced for a study of blood T cell repertoires in COVID-19. Study details: PBMCs, B-cell-depleted T cells, or T cells were the source of the cDNA or gDNA that made up the material.

The table came from immunoSEQ multiplex PCR; TCRdb's copy has only in-frame clones and leaves some out. This table holds roughly 250,000 clones, more than 80% found once. CDR1 SGHRS and CDR2 YFSETQ come from the germline V gene. Trimming left V 4 bases short and J 4 bases short, with 12 bases between. This CDR3 is 14 amino acids long. The cohort comprised adults aged roughly 18 to 100 years residing in about two dozen US areas. Input material: PBMCs or T cells enriched from blood (not recorded which). The chain has TRBV5-1 and TRBJ2-1, with D possibly being TRBD1 (6 bases). This TCR derives from a woman between 18 and 29 years old who had recovered from COVID-19. DNA for the CDR3: TGCGCCAGCAGCCTACAACAGGGATACAATGAGCAGTTCTTC. Translated: CASSLQQGYNEQFF. The full variable domain, completed using reference TRBV5-1 and TRBJ2-1, is KAGVTQTPRYLIKTRGQQVTLSCSPISGHRSVSWYQQTPGQGLQFLFEYFSETQRNKGNFPGRFSGRQFSNSRSEMNVSTLELGDSALYLCASSLQQGYNEQFFGPGTRLTVL.